Detailed here is one T cell receptor beta chain. Its cognate antigen is unknown. UMI-labeled 5' RACE yielded the TRB cDNA libraries. From the 5' RACE reads, TCRdb lists one entry per CDR3 protein and no DNA. The repertoire table contains over 95,000 distinct CDR3 sequences. This specimen comes from a study of CXCR3-negative and CXCR3-positive naive CD8 T cells. Study-level results: TRBV-TRBJ usage was similar across naive CXCR3 subsets but distinct in memory cells. A higher hydrophobicity marked the TRB CDR3s of CXCR3-positive naive cells versus CXCR3-negative naive cells.

The specimen sequenced was naive CXCR3+ CD8+ T cells from blood. Subset given: CD45RO-CCR7+CD27+CD95- naive CD8+ T cells expressing CXCR3 (TNR3+). The sequence was obtained from a human donor in good health. Some clones in this sample may be carry-over from other donors' samples.

The CDR3 protein is CSVDRWGRKSAEAFF. This chain connects TRBV29-1 to TRBJ1-1; TCRdb names TRBD1, which stays unverified in the absence of DNA. Germline CDR1 is SQVTM and CDR2 is ANQGSEA. The CDR3 runs to 15 residues. The entire variable domain, with the rest obtained from reference TRBV29-1 and TRBJ1-1, is as follows: SAVISQKPSRDICQRGTSLTIQCQVDSQVTMMFWYRQQPGQSLTLIATANQGSEATYESGFVIDKFPISRPNLTFSTLTVSNMSPEDSSIYLCSVDRWGRKSAEAFFGQGTRLTVV.